The 25 T cell receptor beta chains given below trace back to one sample, sequenced in a study of Ad26.COV2.S vaccination and SARS-CoV-2 variants. This sample's treatment: 15 to 20 received Ad26.COV2.S at low or high dose, single or two shots; five or six received placebo; per-sample allocation not given. Collection of samples fell on day 63 after the first vaccine or placebo injection. The data were produced by immunoSEQ multiplex PCR, yet TCRdb's version contains in-frame clones alone and is incomplete. The table includes about 380,000 clones, 80% to 90% detected once. The source material was peripheral blood, sampled in a trial of Ad26.COV2.S vaccine versus placebo. The receptors here all came from a person aged 18-65 years who received the Ad26.COV2.S COVID-19 vaccine or a placebo.

The chain joins TRBV4-1 to TRBJ1-1, with a tentative D call TRBD1 (5 bases). The CDR3 sequence is 16 residues long. Germline lookup yields CDR1 MGHRA and CDR2 YSYEKL. V lost 4 bases and J lost 5, with 20 bases in between. The CDR3 DNA reads as TGCGCCAGCAGCCCCCATCTGGGGGGTCGGGAAACTGAAGCTTTCTTT. Translation gives CASSPHLGGRETEAFF.

The chain recombines TRBV7-3 with TRBJ2-3, with 7 bases lining up with TRBD1. V lost 5 bases, J lost 4 bases, and 15 bases stayed unmatched. Per germline, CDR1 SGHTA and CDR2 FQGTGA. The CDR3 runs 17 residues. The CDR3 reads CASSPMGYSQGADTQYF. The DNA for the CDR3 is TGTGCCAGCAGCCCAATGGGTTACTCCCAGGGGGCAGATACGCAGTATTTT.

The DNA for the CDR3 is TGTGCCAGCAGCTTGGGGCCTGACAGGGCAAATGGCTACACCTTC. Translating it yields CASSLGPDRANGYTF. The gene calls are TRBV11-1 and TRBJ1-2; the match to TRBD1 covers 7 bases. J was trimmed by 6 bases and V by 3 bases; bases with no gene match: 10. The CDR3 has 15 residues. Germline-derived CDR1 and CDR2 are SGHAT and FQDESV (reference sequence).

The chain employs TRBV5-1 and TRBJ1-2; possible D gene TRBD1, 6 bases. Trimming stripped 3 bases from V and 6 bases from J, with 12 bases between. The CDR3 contains 13 residues. Germline assignment: CDR1 SGHRS and CDR2 YFSETQ. CDR3 amino acids: CASSWRGMDGYTF. Written as DNA, the CDR3 is TGCGCCAGCAGCTGGAGGGGGATGGATGGCTACACCTTC. The entire variable domain, with the rest obtained from reference TRBV5-1 and TRBJ1-2, is as follows: KAGVTQTPRYLIKTRGQQVTLSCSPISGHRSVSWYQQTPGQGLQFLFEYFSETQRNKGNFPGRFSGRQFSNSRSEMNVSTLELGDSALYLCASSWRGMDGYTFGSGTRLTVV.

Concerning this clone: The DNA is left out, because the CDR3 cannot be placed on it with certainty; the CDR3 is given as TCRdb lists it. The gene calls are TRBV27 and TRBJ2-5; TRBD1, as called in the table, went unchecked against the DNA. CDR1 is MNHEY, CDR2 SMNVEV, per germline (reference sequence). The CDR3 has 18 amino acids, counting both end residues. The CDR3 loop is CASSLSSGQGAFFSTQYF.

V is TRBV7-8 and J is TRBJ1-1, with D unclear. The germline V gene encodes CDR1 SGHVS and CDR2 FQNEAQ. The CDR3 loop spans 15 amino acids. Between the trimmed V and J ends, which lost 2 bases and 8 bases, there was a span of 18 bases. The CDR3 DNA sequence: TGTGCCAGCAGCTTAACGGCAAGAAGCATTCCGGAAGCTTTCTTT. Protein product: CASSLTARSIPEAFF. The complete variable domain, with remaining parts taken from reference TRBV7-8 and TRBJ1-1, reads GAGVSQSPRYKVAKRGQDVALRCDPISGHVSLFWYQQALGQGPEFLTYFQNEAQLDKSGLPSDRFFAERPEGSVSTLKIQRTQQEDSAVYLCASSLTARSIPEAFFGQGTRLTVV.

This clone was seen a few times. The chain uses TRBV10-3 and TRBJ1-1; tentative D call: TRBD1 (5 bases). The ends were cut back, 3 bases at V and 2 bases at J, with 10 bases in the middle. Germline CDR1 reads ENHRY; CDR2 reads SYGVKD. The CDR3 totals 14 residues. CDR3 loop: CAISDPRDNTEAFF. In DNA form, the CDR3 reads TGTGCCATCAGTGACCCCAGGGACAACACTGAAGCTTTCTTT.

The genes are TRBV6-5 and TRBJ2-7; TRBD1 agrees at 7 bases. V lost 2 bases, J lost 6 bases, and 4 bases stayed unmatched. CDR3 length: 13 residues. Germline loops: CDR1 MNHEY, CDR2 SVGAGI. CDR3 region: CASSYGAGGEQYF. The CDR3 DNA sequence: TGTGCCAGCAGTTACGGGGCAGGGGGCGAGCAGTACTTC.

The chain employs TRBV11-2 and TRBJ1-5, with D possibly TRBD1 on 5 matching bases. Germline CDR1 is SGHAT and CDR2 is FQNNGV. The CDR3 length is 16 residues. With 5 bases removed from V and 2 bases from J, the gap between germline ends came to 16 bases. Here the CDR3 reads CASSANGPQGNQPQHF. CDR3 nucleotide sequence: TGTGCCAGCAGCGCGAACGGACCACAGGGCAATCAGCCCCAGCATTTT. Supplemented by reference TRBV11-2 and TRBJ1-5, the full variable domain reads EAGVAQSPRYKIIEKRQSVAFWCNPISGHATLYWYQQILGQGPKLLIQFQNNGVVDDSQLPKDRFSAERLKGVDSTLKIQPAKLEDSAVYLCASSANGPQGNQPQHFGDGTRLSIL.

This rearrangement joins TRBV27 to TRBJ1-5; D is unclear. Germline CDR1 MNHEY, CDR2 SMNVEV (reference sequence). Trimming took 3 bases from V and 6 from J, leaving 9 bases between them. The CDR3 consists of 13 residues. Here the CDR3 DNA reads TGTGCCAGCAGTTTTGCGGGTTTTCAGCCCCAGCATTTT. Its protein product is CASSFAGFQPQHF.

The V gene is TRBV6-5, the J gene TRBJ1-6, with 7 bases lining up with TRBD1. Germline V lookup: CDR1 MNHEY, CDR2 SVGAGI. V lost 0 bases, J lost 7 bases, and 6 bases stayed unmatched. This CDR3 is 16 amino acids long. CDR3 nucleotide sequence: TGTGCCAGCAGTTACTCGACAGGGTATGGGAATTCACCCCTCCACTTT. It yields the protein CASSYSTGYGNSPLHF.

The J gene is TRBJ2-6, the V gene TRBV6-1; D ambiguous. This CDR3 region has 17 residues. The germline CDR1 and CDR2 sequences are MNHNS and SASEGT. Trimming removed 2 bases at V and 0 bases at J, with 11 bases between. The CDR3: CASSEQTASSGANVLTF. Written as DNA, the CDR3 is TGTGCCAGCAGTGAACAGACGGCAAGCTCTGGGGCCAACGTCCTGACTTTC.

J is TRBJ2-1 and V is TRBV7-2; a weak D match, TRBD1 (5 bases). V lost 7 bases, J lost 0 bases, and 16 bases lay in between. This CDR3 region has 16 residues. CDR1 SGHTA and CDR2 FQGNSA come from the germline V gene. The CDR3 DNA is TGTGCCAGCACCCAACCTTGGGGCGGCTCCTACAATGAGCAGTTCTTC. Its protein is CASTQPWGGSYNEQFF.

This chain links TRBV3-1 (or the pseudogene TRBV3-2) with TRBJ2-1, with no clear D. V lost 3 bases and J lost 0, with 15 bases in between. Per germline, CDR1 LGHDT and CDR2 YNNKEL (reference sequence). This CDR3 is built from 17 residues. DNA of the CDR3: TGTGCCAGCAGCCATAGGGCGCGTAGAAGCTCCTACAATGAGCAGTTCTTC. Translating gives CASSHRARRSSYNEQFF.

The J gene is TRBJ1-2, the V gene TRBV9; D remains ambiguous. V was trimmed by 3 bases and J by 8 bases, leaving 23 bases between them. Germline V gene data show CDR1 as SGDLS and CDR2 as YYNGEE. This CDR3 region has 16 residues. CDR3 DNA: TGTGCCAGCAGCGGATCAGTAGTCAATCCTTCTAGGGGCTACACCTTC. Its translation is CASSGSVVNPSRGYTF.

This chain uses TRBV25-1 with TRBJ2-1; 7 positions agree with TRBD2. Germline CDR1 MGHDK, CDR2 SYGVNS. V lost 4 bases to trimming and J lost 0 bases; unmatched junction nucleotides: 6. The CDR3 covers 16 residues. As DNA, the CDR3 is TGTGCCAGCAGTGGTGAGGGAGGGAGCTCCTACAATGAGCAGTTCTTC. It translates to CASSGEGGSSYNEQFF.

The chain couples TRBV9 to TRBJ1-1; 7 nucleotides align to TRBD1. V gave up 4 bases and J gave up 2 bases; unmatched junction bases: 5. CDR1 and CDR2 from the germline V gene are SGDLS and YYNGEE. The CDR3 consists of 14 residues. Here the CDR3 DNA reads TGTGCCAGCAGCAGCGGACAGGCCAACACTGAAGCTTTCTTT. Encoded protein: CASSSGQANTEAFF.

The chain joins TRBV6-2 or TRBV6-3 to TRBJ1-1; D is unclear. The germline V and J ends were trimmed by 2 bases and 3 bases, with 10 bases remaining between them. The CDR3 runs 14 residues. Per the germline V gene, CDR1 is MNHEY and CDR2 is SVGEGT. CDR3 nucleotides: TGTGCCAGCAGTTACGGGTTCTCGGACACTGAAGCTTTCTTT. It is translated as CASSYGFSDTEAFF.

This chain connects TRBV7-6 to TRBJ2-3, with TRBD2 as a possible D gene (6 bases). The CDR3 has 15 amino acids. Looked up from germline, CDR1 is SGHVS and CDR2 is FNYEAQ. The V and J ends lost 1 base and 4 bases respectively, with 12 bases between them. The DNA for the CDR3 is TGTGCCAGCAGCTTAGGGGGACTCTCTGCAGATACGCAGTATTTT. This sequence encodes CASSLGGLSADTQYF.

The rearrangement uses TRBV5-4 and TRBJ2-7, with TRBD1 matching 9 bases. Unmatched junction bases numbered 3, after V lost 4 bases and J lost 1 base. The CDR3 contains 14 residues. CDR1 is SGHNT and CDR2 is YYREEE in the germline V gene (reference sequence). The CDR3, as DNA: TGTGCCAGCAGCGCCGGGACAGGGTCCTACGAGCAGTACTTC. Its translation: CASSAGTGSYEQYF. The full variable domain, its missing parts supplied by reference TRBV5-4 and TRBJ2-7, is ETGVTQSPTHLIKTRGQQVTLRCSSQSGHNTVSWYQQALGQGPQFIFQYYREEENGRGNFPPRFSGLQFPNYSSELNVNALELDDSALYLCASSAGTGSYEQYFGPGTRLTVT.

The chain is built from TRBV10-3 and TRBJ2-3, with 11 bases matching TRBD2. Germline V gives CDR1 ENHRY, CDR2 SYGVKD. The CDR3 extends over 17 amino acids. The V segment lost 4 bases and the J segment 3 bases; nucleotides outside the gene matches: 9. CDR3 region: CAISAAASGRKTDTQYF. The CDR3 coding sequence is TGTGCCATCAGTGCGGCGGCTAGCGGGAGGAAAACAGATACGCAGTATTTT.

This chain joins TRBV14 and TRBJ2-7; no firm D call. Germline V gene lookup returns CDR1 SGHDN and CDR2 FVKESK. The CDR3 spans 13 residues. Trimming removed 3 bases from V and 0 bases from J, with 6 bases in between. The DNA for the CDR3 is TGTGCCAGCAGCCACATATCCTCCTACGAGCAGTACTTC. Amino acids: CASSHISSYEQYF.

V gene TRBV11-3 combines with J gene TRBJ2-3; no reliable D call. Trimming left V 5 bases short and J 6 bases short, with 9 bases between. Germline V lookup: CDR1 SGHNT, CDR2 YENEEA. This CDR3 spans 12 amino acids. The CDR3 here is CASSPTMDTQYF. CDR3 coding DNA: TGTGCCAGCAGCCCCACTATGGATACGCAGTATTTT.

The CDR3: CASAGQGNNEQFF. The CDR3 coding sequence is TGTGCCAGCGCGGGACAGGGAAACAATGAGCAGTTCTTC. The V call is TRBV27, the J call TRBJ2-1, with 9 positions matching TRBD1. Germline trimming cut 8 bases from V and 5 bases from J; bases unmatched to any gene: 4. The CDR3 is 13 amino acids. CDR1 MNHEY and CDR2 SMNVEV come from the germline V gene (reference sequence).

This sequence joins TRBV5-1 and TRBJ1-4; unclear D gene. The germline V gene has CDR1 SGHRS and CDR2 YFSETQ. Trimming cost V 0 bases and J 5 bases, with 11 bases left between them. The CDR3 runs 15 residues. CDR3 in amino acids: CASSLEEIGNEKLFF. CDR3 DNA sequence: TGCGCCAGCAGCTTGGAGGAAATCGGAAATGAAAAACTGTTTTTT.